The sequence of this T cell receptor (beta chain) was determined in a study of blood T cell repertoires in COVID-19. The CDR3 extends over 12 amino acids. V shed 5 bases and J shed 11 bases, with 15 bases lying between them. Germline V gene sequence: CDR1 MNHEY, CDR2 SVGAGI. The data were produced by immunoSEQ multiplex PCR, yet TCRdb's version contains in-frame clones alone and is incomplete. This sample has under 300,000 clones, with approximately 82% found just once. The rearrangement links TRBV6-5 to TRBJ1-2, with a possible D match to TRBD1 (5 bases). Sequencing was performed on peripheral blood. The TCR sequence derives from a man in his sixties who had recovered from COVID-19. In DNA, the CDR3 is TGTGCCAGCAGTCTTAGTAATCGGGGGTACACCTTC. It encodes CASSLSNRGYTF.